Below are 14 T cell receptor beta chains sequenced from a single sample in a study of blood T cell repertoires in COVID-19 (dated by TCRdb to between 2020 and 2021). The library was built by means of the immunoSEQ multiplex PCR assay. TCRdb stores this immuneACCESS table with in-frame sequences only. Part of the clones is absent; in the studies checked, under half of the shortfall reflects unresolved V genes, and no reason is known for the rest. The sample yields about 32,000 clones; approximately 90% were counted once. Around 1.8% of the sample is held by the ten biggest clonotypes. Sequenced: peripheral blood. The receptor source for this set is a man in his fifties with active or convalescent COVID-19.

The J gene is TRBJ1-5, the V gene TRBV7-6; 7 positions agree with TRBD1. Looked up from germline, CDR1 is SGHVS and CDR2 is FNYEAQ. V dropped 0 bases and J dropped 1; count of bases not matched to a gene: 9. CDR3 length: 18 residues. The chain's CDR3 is CASSLAPGGQQSNQPQHF. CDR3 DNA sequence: TGTGCCAGCAGCTTAGCGCCCGGGGGACAGCAAAGCAATCAGCCCCAGCATTTT. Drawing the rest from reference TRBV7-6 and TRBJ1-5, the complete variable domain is GAGVSQSPRYKVTKRGQDVALRCDPISGHVSLYWYRQALGQGPEFLTYFNYEAQQDKSGLPNDRFSAERPEGSISTLTIQRTEQRDSAMYRCASSLAPGGQQSNQPQHFGDGTRLSIL.

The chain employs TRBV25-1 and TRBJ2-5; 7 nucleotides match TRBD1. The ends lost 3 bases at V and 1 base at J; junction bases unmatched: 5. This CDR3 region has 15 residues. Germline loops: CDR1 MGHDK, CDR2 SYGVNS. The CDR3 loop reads CASSELPGGQETQYF. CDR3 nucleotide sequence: TGTGCCAGCAGTGAGCTACCAGGGGGCCAAGAGACCCAGTACTTC.

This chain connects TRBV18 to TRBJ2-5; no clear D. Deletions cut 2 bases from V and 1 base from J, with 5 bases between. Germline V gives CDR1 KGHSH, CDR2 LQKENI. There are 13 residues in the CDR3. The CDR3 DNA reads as TGTGCCAGCTCACCAAACAGCCAAGAGACCCAGTACTTC. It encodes CASSPNSQETQYF.

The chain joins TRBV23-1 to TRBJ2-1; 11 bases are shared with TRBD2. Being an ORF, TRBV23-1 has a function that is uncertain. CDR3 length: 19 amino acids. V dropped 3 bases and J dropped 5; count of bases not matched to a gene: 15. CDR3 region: CASSHRVIAGGPEHNEQFF. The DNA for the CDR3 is TGCGCCAGCAGTCATCGGGTAATAGCGGGAGGGCCAGAGCACAATGAGCAGTTCTTC.

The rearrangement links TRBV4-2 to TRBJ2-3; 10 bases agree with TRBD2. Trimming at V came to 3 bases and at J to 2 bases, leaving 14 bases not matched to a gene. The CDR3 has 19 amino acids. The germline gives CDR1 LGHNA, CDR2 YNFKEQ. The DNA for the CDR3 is TGTGCCAGCAGCCACACCCTAGACCCTAGCGGGAGCTTCACAGATACGCAGTATTTT. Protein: CASSHTLDPSGSFTDTQYF.

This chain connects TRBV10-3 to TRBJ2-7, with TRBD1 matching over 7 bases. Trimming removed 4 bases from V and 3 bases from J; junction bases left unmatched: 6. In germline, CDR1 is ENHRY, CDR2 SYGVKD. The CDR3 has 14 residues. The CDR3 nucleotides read TGTGCCATCAGTGGAGGGGGCTGGGTCTACGAGCAGTACTTC. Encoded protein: CAISGGGWVYEQYF.

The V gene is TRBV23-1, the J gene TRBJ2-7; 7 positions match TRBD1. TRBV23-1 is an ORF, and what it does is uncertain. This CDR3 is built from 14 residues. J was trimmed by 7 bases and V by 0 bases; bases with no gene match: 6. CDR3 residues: CASSQSDRYGEQYF. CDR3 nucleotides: TGCGCCAGCAGTCAATCGGACAGGTATGGGGAGCAGTACTTC.

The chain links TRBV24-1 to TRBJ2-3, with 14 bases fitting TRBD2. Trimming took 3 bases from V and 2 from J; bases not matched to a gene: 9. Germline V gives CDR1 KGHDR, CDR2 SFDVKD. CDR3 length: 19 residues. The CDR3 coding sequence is TGTGCCACCAGTGATCCCGGGACTAGCGGGAGAACGCCCACAGATACGCAGTATTTT. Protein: CATSDPGTSGRTPTDTQYF.

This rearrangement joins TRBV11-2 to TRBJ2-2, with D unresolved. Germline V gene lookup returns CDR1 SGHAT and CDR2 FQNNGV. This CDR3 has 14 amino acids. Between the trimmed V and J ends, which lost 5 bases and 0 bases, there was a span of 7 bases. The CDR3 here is CASSRSANTGELFF. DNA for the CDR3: TGTGCCAGCAGCCGCAGCGCGAACACCGGGGAGCTGTTTTTT. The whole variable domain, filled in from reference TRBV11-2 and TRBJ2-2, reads EAGVAQSPRYKIIEKRQSVAFWCNPISGHATLYWYQQILGQGPKLLIQFQNNGVVDDSQLPKDRFSAERLKGVDSTLKIQPAKLEDSAVYLCASSRSANTGELFFGEGSRLTVL.

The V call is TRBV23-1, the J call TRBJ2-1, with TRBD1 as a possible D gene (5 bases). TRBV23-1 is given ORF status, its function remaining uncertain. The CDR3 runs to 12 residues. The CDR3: CGTQGSYNEQFF. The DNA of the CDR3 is TGCGGTACCCAGGGATCCTACAATGAGCAGTTCTTC.

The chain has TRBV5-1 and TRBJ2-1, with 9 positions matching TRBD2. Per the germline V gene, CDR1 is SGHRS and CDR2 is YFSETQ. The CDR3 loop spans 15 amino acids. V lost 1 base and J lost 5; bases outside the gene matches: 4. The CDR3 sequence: CASSLPSGDDNEQFF. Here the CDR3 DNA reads TGCGCCAGCAGCTTGCCTAGCGGGGACGACAATGAGCAGTTCTTC.

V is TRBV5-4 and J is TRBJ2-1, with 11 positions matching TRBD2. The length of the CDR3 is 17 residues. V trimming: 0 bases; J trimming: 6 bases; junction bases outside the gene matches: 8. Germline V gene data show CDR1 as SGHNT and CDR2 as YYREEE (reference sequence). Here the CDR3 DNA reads TGTGCCAGCAGCTTGGCTTCTAGCGGGAGGCCCTTCAATGAGCAGTTCTTC. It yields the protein CASSLASSGRPFNEQFF.

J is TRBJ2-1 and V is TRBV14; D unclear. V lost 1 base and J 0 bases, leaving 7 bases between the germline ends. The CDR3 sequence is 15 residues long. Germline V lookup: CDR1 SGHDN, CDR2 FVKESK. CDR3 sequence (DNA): TGTGCCAGCAGCCAAGTCTGGAGCTCCTACAATGAGCAGTTCTTC. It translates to CASSQVWSSYNEQFF.

This chain's CDR3 is CASSQDLPGAFSGANVLTF. For the CDR3, the DNA is TGCGCCAGCAGCCAAGATTTGCCAGGGGCCTTCTCTGGGGCCAACGTCCTGACTTTC. The chain uses TRBV4-1 and TRBJ2-6; D is possibly TRBD1 (6 bases). Germline CDR1 and CDR2: MGHRA and YSYEKL. CDR3 length: 19 amino acids. The V and J ends lost 0 bases and 0 bases respectively, with 15 bases between them.